The 11 T cell receptor beta chains given below trace back to one sample, sequenced in a study of cytomegalovirus exposure and HLA in healthy donors. Primers: 60 Vbeta forward and 13 Jbeta reverse. Measured with immunoSEQ multiplex PCR; TCRdb has only the in-frame clones, and not every one. The profile shows 150,000 or so clones, around 78% of them singletons. The sample was PBMCs. These receptors were collected from a female donor in good health and CMV-seronegative.

The chain uses TRBV21-1 and TRBJ2-1; the DNA was not used to check the table's D call, TRBD2. TRBV21-1 is annotated as a pseudogene. The CDR3 loop spans 16 amino acids. CDR3 nucleotides: TGTGCCAGCAGCAAAGCGGGAACTAGCGGGAGAAACGAGCAGTTCTTC. Protein product: CASSKAGTSGRNEQFF.

The chain carries TRBV5-1 and TRBJ2-5; 11 nucleotides agree with TRBD2. The tail of the sequence fits TRBJ2-7 better, so the J call may be wrong. Germline values: CDR1 SGHRS, CDR2 YFSETQ. The CDR3 is 15 amino acids. The CDR3 DNA reads TGCGCCAGCAGCTTGACTAGCGGGAGCCCCTACGAGCAGTACTTC. Its protein is CASSLTSGSPYEQYF.

A single count supports this clone. Sequence at one end of the junction differs from germline and may be a read error. The rearrangement links TRBV18 to TRBJ1-1; TRBD1 might be the D (5 bases). The CDR3 totals 14 residues. Germline values: CDR1 KGHSH, CDR2 LQKENI. The CDR3 here is CTSSPGQGNTEAFF. The CDR3 region has the DNA TGTACCAGCTCACCAGGTCAGGGTAACACTGAAGCTTTCTTT.

This clone appeared a single time. The rearrangement joins TRBV7-8 to TRBJ2-1; TRBD2 matches at 11 bases. After removal of 4 bases from V and 5 bases from J, the junction contained 13 bases not matched to a gene. Germline V lookup: CDR1 SGHVS, CDR2 FQNEAQ. This CDR3 contains 18 residues. The CDR3 is CASSSTVLAGGTNNEQFF. The DNA of the CDR3 is TGTGCCAGCAGCTCAACAGTATTAGCGGGGGGGACAAACAATGAGCAGTTCTTC.

The rearrangement joins TRBV7-2 to TRBJ2-7, with D tentatively TRBD2 (5 bases). Trimming left V 6 bases short and J 2 bases short, with 20 bases between. Germline V gene data show CDR1 as SGHTA and CDR2 as FQGNSA. This CDR3 contains 16 residues. CDR3 sequence (DNA): TGTGCCAGCAGTGGAGGCGGGTCCCCATCACCCTACGAGCAGTACTTC. This gives the protein CASSGGGSPSPYEQYF. The full variable domain, its missing parts supplied by reference TRBV7-2 and TRBJ2-7, is GAGVSQSPSNKVTEKGKDVELRCDPISGHTALYWYRQSLGQGLEFLIYFQGNSAPDKSGLPSDRFSAERTGGSVSTLTIQRTQQEDSAVYLCASSGGGSPSPYEQYFGPGTRLTVT.

The CDR3 DNA reads TGTGCCAGCAGCTTGACGAGGAGGACTGAAGCTTTCTTT. Its protein is CASSLTRRTEAFF. The rearrangement uses TRBV7-2 and TRBJ1-1; D gene unclear. CDR1 is SGHTA and CDR2 is FQGNSA in the germline V gene. Trimming removed 3 bases at V and 5 bases at J, with 10 bases between. The CDR3 extends over 13 amino acids.

The rearrangement links TRBV7-2 to TRBJ2-1; tentatively, D is TRBD2 (5 bases). The ends were cut back, 1 base at V and 7 bases at J, with 11 bases in the middle. This CDR3 has 14 residues. Germline V CDR1 and CDR2: SGHTA, FQGNSA. The CDR3 sequence is CASSLGAGNNEQFF. The CDR3 nucleotides read TGTGCCAGCAGCTTAGGGGCCGGGAATAATGAGCAGTTCTTC.

The chain couples TRBV18 to TRBJ2-1, with TRBD1 identical over 9 bases. The ends lost 2 bases at V and 7 bases at J; junction bases unmatched: 6. Germline V gene data show CDR1 as KGHSH and CDR2 as LQKENI. The CDR3 sequence is 15 residues long. DNA for the CDR3: TGTGCCAGCTCACCATACGGGGACAGGGTTAATGAGCAGTTCTTC. Translated, it gives CASSPYGDRVNEQFF.

This clone was seen only once. V is TRBV7-2 and J is TRBJ1-4, with unresolved D. CDR3 size: 12 residues. Trimming shortened V by 4 bases and J by 8 bases, and 8 bases separated the two germline ends. In germline, CDR1 is SGHTA, CDR2 FQGNSA. CDR3 coding DNA: TGTGCCAGCAGCTCCCTAGTCGAAAAACTGTTTTTT. Its protein product is CASSSLVEKLFF.

The genes are TRBV30 and TRBJ2-6; D uncertain. The CDR3 length is 14 residues. The V gene's germline CDR1 is GTSNPN and CDR2 SVGIG (reference sequence). Trimming shortened V by 0 bases and J by 0 bases, and 3 bases separated the two germline ends. CDR3 sequence reads: CAWSVGSGANVLTF. The CDR3, as DNA: TGTGCCTGGAGTGTCGGCTCTGGGGCCAACGTCCTGACTTTC.

The table lists this clone with a few counts. Other nucleotide sequences from this sample produce the same CDR3. The chain's CDR3 is CASSLARPGGDTEAFF. The CDR3 nucleotides read TGTGCCAGCAGCTTAGCCAGGCCGGGGGGAGACACTGAAGCTTTCTTT. This chain joins TRBV7-9 and TRBJ1-1, with D perhaps matching TRBD1 (5 bases). The V end lost 0 bases, the J end lost 3 bases, and 14 bases lay between the germline ends. The CDR3 covers 16 residues. CDR1 and CDR2 from the germline V gene are SEHNR and FQNEAQ (reference sequence).